This section outlines one TCR beta chain sequence together with its context. Its target is unknown. TCR beta CDR3 regions were amplified from RNA transcripts. Using the HTBI primer set, a first-round RT-PCR was run on the TCR CDR3. Using its own MiXCR run on the multiplex PCR reads, TCRdb lists one record per CDR3 protein. The data hold just over 550,000 distinct CDR3 sequences, with just over 45% observed a single time. The data derive from a study of T cells in Graves' hyperthyroidism and ophthalmopathy. The study's findings and limits: The majority of expanded thyroid clonotypes above 0.001 also appeared in blood.

V gave up 6 bases and J gave up 3 bases, with 18 bases separating them. CDR1 and CDR2 from the germline V gene are SEHNR and FQNEAQ (reference sequence). This CDR3 spans 15 amino acids. When ophthalmopathy did not progress within 18 months, Graves' hyperthyroidism was considered stable. The receptor comes from a woman younger than 30 with Graves' hyperthyroidism. This sequence joins TRBV7-9 and TRBJ2-7; tentative D call: TRBD1 (6 bases). Source material: peripheral blood or thyroid tissue (not recorded which). CDR3 loop: CASSPTKQGSYEQYF. The CDR3 DNA sequence: TGTGCCAGCAGTCCAACTAAGCAGGGGAGCTACGAGCAGTACTTC.